This T cell receptor beta chain is from a study of beta chain features in type 1 diabetes. V dropped 1 base and J dropped 3 bases, with 16 bases sitting between them. This CDR3 has 17 residues. In germline, CDR1 is LGHNT, CDR2 FRNRAP. This clone was observed once. Every isolated RNA sample was fully reverse transcribed, so sequencing captured expressed TCRB transcripts. Assay used: immunoSEQ multiplex PCR; TCRdb lists only in-frame clones, some missing. This table has around 450,000 clones, 11% appearing once. This sequence was found in a young woman in good health. The rearrangement joins TRBV12-5 to TRBJ1-5; no clear D. Material: naive CD4+ T cells from blood. This CDR3 reads CASGLAYRAKVNQPQHF. Written as DNA, the CDR3 is TGTGCTAGTGGTTTGGCCTACCGGGCCAAAGTCAATCAGCCCCAGCATTTT.